This T cell receptor (beta chain) was retrieved from a study of human T cells and chemical hapten exposure. Study conclusions and caveats: Expanded TCRs showed more large CDR3 clusters than pre-sensitization or healthy control sets.

With regard to this clonotype: Its antigen is currently unknown.

V shed 0 bases and J shed 9 bases, with 16 bases lying between them. The CDR3 consists of 15 residues. From germline, CDR1 is MNHNS and CDR2 SASEGT. Time point meaning: patch test 1, 2 weeks after DPC sensitization. Treatment given: therapeutic diphenylcyclopropenone sensitization with weekly scalp DPC. What the library attached to individual cDNA molecules were unique molecular identifiers. Original methodology: Samples held a median of approximately 96,000 TCRs, range about 23,224–690,600. TCRdb itself ran the RACE reads through MiXCR, one entry per CDR3 protein. TCRdb's processing, not the authors' own work, is the source of the V and J calls. The sample records 300,000 to 400,000 distinct CDR3 sequences, around 7% being singletons.

The V call is TRBV6-1, the J call TRBJ2-3; TRBD2 might be the D (6 bases). This material consisted of whole blood, taken in connection with sensitization to the hapten diphenylcyclopropenone (DPC). This clonotype was obtained from a woman aged 18 to 35 with alopecia areata. Some clones in this sample may be carry-over from other donors' samples. This CDR3 is CASSEAGLFGGTQYF. As DNA, the CDR3 is TGTGCCAGCAGTGAAGCTGGGTTGTTTGGGGGGACGCAGTATTTT.